This passage covers 16 T cell receptor beta chains from one sample sequenced in a study of vaccination and CD4 T cells after COVID-19. Treatment noted: approximately 11-day PBMC culture with coronavirus spike peptide pools or control peptides (ViraFEST assay). Cultured CD4+ T cells had their DNA profiled by the Oncomine TCR Beta short-read assay. TCRdb re-called the PCR reads with MiXCR, one entry per CDR3 protein. The repertoire holds approximately 13,000 distinct CDR3 sequences, with roughly 63% as singletons. The antigens of these receptors remain unknown. What was sequenced was CD4+ T cells from blood, cultured in vitro. These receptors originate from a human donor who had recovered from COVID-19.

This sequence joins TRBV20-1 and TRBJ2-7; TRBD1 aligns across 7 bases. Germline loops: CDR1 DFQATT, CDR2 SNEGSKA (reference sequence). CDR3 length: 17 residues. V shed 0 bases, J shed 4 bases, and the junction held 15 bases outside the gene matches. The CDR3 DNA reads as TGCAGTGCTAGAGATCAACAGGGGCAAGGGTCCCTATACGAGCAGTACTTC. This codes for CSARDQQGQGSLYEQYF.

The chain couples TRBV20-1 to TRBJ2-7, with D unclear. V gave up 7 bases and J gave up 0 bases, with 10 bases separating them. Per germline, CDR1 DFQATT and CDR2 SNEGSKA (reference sequence). This CDR3 is built from 12 residues. The DNA for the CDR3 is TGCAGTGGGTCGGTCCTCTCCTACGAGCAGTACTTC. Protein product: CSGSVLSYEQYF.

The chain uses TRBV20-1 and TRBJ2-7, with D possibly called TRBD1 or TRBD2 (5 bases each). CDR1 is DFQATT and CDR2 is SNEGSKA in the germline V gene (reference sequence). The length of the CDR3 is 17 residues. Trimming took off 6 bases at V and 1 base at J, with 25 bases between the two ends. The CDR3 coding sequence is TGCAGTGCCGAGTCTGGGGGAATCAATATCATGTCCTACGAGCAGTACTTC. Translated: CSAESGGINIMSYEQYF.

This chain uses TRBV5-1 with TRBJ2-5; TRBD2 agrees at 8 bases. CDR3 length: 16 residues. CDR1 and CDR2 (germline): SGHRS, YFSETQ. Trimming removed 6 bases from V and 4 bases from J; junction bases left unmatched: 14. CDR3 sequence reads: CASTPVPGRALETQYF. CDR3 nucleotide sequence: TGCGCCAGCACCCCGGTCCCCGGGAGGGCCTTAGAGACCCAGTACTTC.

Only one count was recorded for this clonotype. The chain combines TRBV19 with TRBJ1-2, with 7 bases lining up with TRBD1. In germline, CDR1 is LNHDA, CDR2 SQIVND (reference sequence). CDR3 length: 14 amino acids. V was clipped by 2 bases and J by 0 bases; unmatched bases: 0. The CDR3 loop reads CASSIQGANYGYTF. CDR3 in DNA: TGTGCCAGTAGTATACAGGGGGCTAACTATGGCTACACCTTC.

There are a few counts of this clonotype. The chain is built from TRBV2 and TRBJ1-5; 8 bases line up with TRBD1. This CDR3 spans 15 amino acids. Germline CDR1 and CDR2: SNHLY and FYNNEI. V lost 5 bases to trimming and J lost 4 bases; unmatched junction nucleotides: 7. DNA for the CDR3: TGTGCCAGCAGTTTATCGGGACAGGTTAATCAGCCCCAGCATTTT. It specifies CASSLSGQVNQPQHF.

Only a few counts were recorded for this clonotype. This sequence joins TRBV15 and TRBJ1-3; a possible D gene is TRBD1 (6 bases). The V gene's germline CDR1 is LNHNV and CDR2 YYDKDF (reference sequence). This CDR3 spans 14 amino acids. Trimming took 6 bases from V and 0 from J, leaving 9 bases between them. The CDR3 DNA reads TGTGCCACCAGGAACAGGGACTCTGGAAACACCATATATTTT. Translation: CATRNRDSGNTIYF.

The chain links TRBV28 to TRBJ1-2; D is perhaps TRBD1 (6 bases). This CDR3 has 14 amino acids. Trimming removed 6 bases from V and 0 bases from J, with 11 bases in between. CDR1 and CDR2 from the germline V gene are MDHEN and SYDVKM. The CDR3 DNA reads as TGTGCCAGCAGCCCAGGGGAAGCTAACTATGGCTACACCTTC. Translating gives CASSPGEANYGYTF.

The chain employs TRBV7-9 and TRBJ2-7, with 11 bases matching TRBD1. CDR1 is SEHNR and CDR2 is FQNEAQ in the germline V gene (reference sequence). The CDR3 loop spans 14 amino acids. Trimming at V came to 5 bases and at J to 6 bases, leaving 6 bases not matched to a gene. The CDR3 nucleotides are TGTGCCAGCAGCCCCGGGGACAGGGGGGCCGAGCAGTACTTC. The encoded protein is CASSPGDRGAEQYF. Filled out from reference TRBV7-9 and TRBJ2-7, the complete variable domain reads DTGVSQNPRHKITKRGQNVTFRCDPISEHNRLYWYRQTLGQGPEFLTYFQNEAQLEKSRLLSDRFSAERPKGSFSTLEIQRTEQGDSAMYLCASSPGDRGAEQYFGPGTRLTVT.

The sample holds a few counts of this clonotype. The V and J genes are TRBV19 and TRBJ1-5; a possible D gene is TRBD1 (6 bases). In germline, CDR1 is LNHDA, CDR2 SQIVND (reference sequence). The CDR3 spans 16 residues. Trimming left V 3 bases short and J 3 bases short, with 15 bases between. The CDR3 DNA is TGTGCCAGTAGTATGGAGTCAGGGGTGGTCAATCAGCCCCAGCATTTT. As protein: CASSMESGVVNQPQHF.

This clonotype was counted a single time. In DNA, the CDR3 is TGTGCCAGCAGCCCCTCGGGGAGGGTAAGAGCTGAAGCTTTCTTT. Amino acid sequence: CASSPSGRVRAEAFF. The chain couples TRBV27 to TRBJ1-1, with D hard to call. V was clipped by 6 bases and J by 6 bases, with 20 bases between them. The CDR3 length is 15 residues. Germline-derived CDR1 and CDR2 are MNHEY and SMNVEV (reference sequence).

The V gene is TRBV5-4, the J gene TRBJ1-2; D is uncertain. Trimming stripped 8 bases from V and 0 bases from J, with 11 bases between. This CDR3 spans 13 amino acids. The germline gives CDR1 SGHNT, CDR2 YYREEE (reference sequence). CDR3 residues: CASGPRTNYGYTF. DNA for the CDR3: TGTGCCAGTGGACCGCGTACTAACTATGGCTACACCTTC. The whole variable domain, filled in from reference TRBV5-4 and TRBJ1-2, reads ETGVTQSPTHLIKTRGQQVTLRCSSQSGHNTVSWYQQALGQGPQFIFQYYREEENGRGNFPPRFSGLQFPNYSSELNVNALELDDSALYLCASGPRTNYGYTFGSGTRLTVV.

The CDR3 here is CSARDPATQSYEQYF. CDR3 DNA: TGCAGTGCTAGAGATCCGGCGACACAATCCTACGAGCAGTACTTC. V gene TRBV20-1 combines with J gene TRBJ2-7, with D unresolved. The V and J ends lost 0 bases and 1 base respectively, with 13 bases between them. This CDR3 comprises 15 residues. Looked up from germline, CDR1 is DFQATT and CDR2 is SNEGSKA (reference sequence).

This chain joins TRBV28 and TRBJ1-2; D possibly corresponds to TRBD1 (6 bases). There are 13 residues in the CDR3. Trimming took off 6 bases at V and 8 bases at J, with 16 bases between the two ends. From germline, CDR1 is MDHEN and CDR2 SYDVKM. CDR3 sequence: CASSWVAGDGYTF. The CDR3 DNA sequence: TGTGCCAGCAGCTGGGTGGCAGGGGACGGCTACACCTTC.

In its sample, this clonotype was seen once. J is TRBJ2-5 and V is TRBV20-1, with TRBD2 matching over 16 bases. After removal of 1 base from V and 5 bases from J, the junction contained 13 bases not matched to a gene. The CDR3 is made up of 19 amino acids. From germline, CDR1 is DFQATT and CDR2 SNEGSKA (reference sequence). The CDR3: CSARAPGTSGRAGWETQYF. The CDR3 DNA sequence: TGCAGTGCTAGAGCACCTGGGACTAGCGGGAGGGCCGGTTGGGAGACCCAGTACTTC.

CDR3 amino acids: CASSGFSTSGAWTEAFF. Here the CDR3 DNA reads TGCGCCAGCAGCGGATTTTCCACCTCGGGGGCCTGGACTGAAGCTTTCTTT. The chain links TRBV10-1 to TRBJ1-1; maybe TRBD1 (6 bases). This CDR3 is 17 amino acids long. V lost 6 bases, J lost 5 bases, and 25 bases lay in between. The germline V gene encodes CDR1 WNHNN and CDR2 SYGVQD (reference sequence).